These 2 T cell receptor beta chains came from one sample sequenced in a study of shared clonotypes between healthy human individuals. Data came from immunoSEQ multiplex PCR; TCRdb stores just in-frame clones and leaves some out. The sample comprises about 2.3 million clones, 92% of which are singletons, and around 0.38% rests with the top ten. The sequencing input was naive CD4+ T cells from PBMCs. Sample subset: CD45RA+ positively selected. The receptors stem from a man between 18 and 29 years old in good health. Some clones in this sample may be carry-over from other donors' samples.

The chain couples TRBV9 to TRBJ2-1; 7 bases are shared with TRBD2. In germline, CDR1 is SGDLS, CDR2 YYNGEE. The CDR3 covers 17 residues. V gave up 1 base and J gave up 4 bases; unmatched junction bases: 11. The CDR3 sequence is CASSVNMGSGFYNEQFF. The CDR3 nucleotides read TGTGCCAGCAGCGTAAATATGGGTAGCGGGTTTTACAATGAGCAGTTCTTC. Filled out from reference TRBV9 and TRBJ2-1, the complete variable domain reads DSGVTQTPKHLITATGQRVTLRCSPRSGDLSVYWYQQSLDQGLQFLIQYYNGEERAKGNILERFSAQQFPDLHSELNLSSLELGDSALYFCASSVNMGSGFYNEQFFGPGTRLTVL.

The genes are TRBV4-2 and TRBJ2-6, with D perhaps TRBD2 (5 bases). The CDR3 totals 16 residues. From germline, CDR1 is LGHNA and CDR2 YNFKEQ. V was trimmed by 1 base and J by 7 bases, leaving 14 bases between them. CDR3 DNA sequence: TGTGCCAGCAGCCAAGCAGCGGTTCAAGGAGCCAACGTCCTGACTTTC. Translating it yields CASSQAAVQGANVLTF.